These 26 T cell receptor beta chains originate from one sample sequenced in a study of blood T cell repertoires in COVID-19. The table came from immunoSEQ multiplex PCR; TCRdb's copy has only in-frame clones and leaves some out. The sample records about 480,000 clones, roughly 89% being singletons. Sequenced sample: peripheral blood. The receptors derive from a woman between 50 and 59 years old with COVID-19, enrolled during active disease.

This clone appeared a few times. The chain is built from TRBV7-9 and TRBJ1-2, with 7 bases that match TRBD1. Losses at the gene ends were 6 bases for V and 8 bases for J; bases not matched to a gene: 9. This CDR3 has 13 amino acids. CDR1 is SEHNR and CDR2 is FQNEAQ in the germline V gene (reference sequence). CDR3 bases: TGTGCCAGCAGTCAATCACAGGGGAGCGGCTACACCTTC. It translates to CASSQSQGSGYTF.

This chain joins TRBV2 and TRBJ2-3, with 8 bases that match TRBD2. Per the germline V gene, CDR1 is SNHLY and CDR2 is FYNNEI. The CDR3 is 15 residues long. V lost 5 bases, J lost 4 bases, and 8 bases stayed unmatched. The CDR3 DNA is TGTGCCAGCAGTTCTCGGGGGGGGCTGGCAGATACGCAGTATTTT. Its translation: CASSSRGGLADTQYF.

The chain is built from TRBV5-1 and TRBJ2-1; 12 bases match TRBD2. CDR3 length: 16 amino acids. Trimming cost V 4 bases and J 8 bases; bases outside gene matches: 10. In germline, CDR1 is SGHRS, CDR2 YFSETQ. The CDR3 coding sequence is TGCGCCAGCAGCCCGTTCCTAGCGGGGGGGAGGGATGAGCAGTTCTTC. Protein product: CASSPFLAGGRDEQFF.

J is TRBJ1-2 and V is TRBV12-3 or TRBV12-4; 7 bases map to TRBD1. With V trimmed by 8 bases and J by 6 bases, 3 bases remained unmatched. This CDR3 contains 11 residues. CDR3 sequence: CASGRGHGYTF. The CDR3 bases are TGTGCCAGCGGAAGGGGGCATGGCTACACCTTC.

This chain joins TRBV14 and TRBJ1-6; 8 nucleotides line up with TRBD1. J was trimmed by 7 bases and V by 5 bases; bases with no gene match: 7. Germline V lookup: CDR1 SGHDN, CDR2 FVKESK. There are 15 residues in the CDR3. The CDR3 nucleotides read TGTGCCAGCAGCTCAGACAGGGGTCCGAATTCACCCCTCCACTTT. Translation: CASSSDRGPNSPLHF.

The genes are TRBV18 and TRBJ1-3; no clear D gene. Trimming stripped 3 bases from V and 0 bases from J, with 21 bases between. CDR3 length equals 19 residues. CDR1 KGHSH and CDR2 LQKENI come from the germline V gene. The CDR3 region is CASSPLAAAELSSGNTIYF. The CDR3 nucleotides read TGTGCCAGCTCACCTTTGGCGGCGGCAGAGCTCTCCTCTGGAAACACCATATATTTT.

J is TRBJ2-3 and V is TRBV5-1; 13 positions agree with TRBD2. This CDR3 is built from 18 residues. Per germline, CDR1 SGHRS and CDR2 YFSETQ. Trimming took 0 bases from V and 0 from J; bases not matched to a gene: 4. CDR3: CASSLDGTSGTSTDTQYF. In nucleotides, the CDR3 is TGCGCCAGCAGCTTGGACGGGACTAGCGGGACTAGCACAGATACGCAGTATTTT.

This rearrangement joins TRBV5-1 to TRBJ1-3; D perhaps matches TRBD1 (5 bases). V dropped 1 base and J dropped 4 bases, with 12 bases sitting between them. The CDR3 contains 15 residues. Germline V lookup: CDR1 SGHRS, CDR2 YFSETQ. The CDR3 nucleotides read TGCGCCAGCAGCTTGTCCGCAGGGTTGGGAAACACCATATATTTT. This codes for CASSLSAGLGNTIYF.

Here the CDR3 reads CASSLFLPRAGNTIYF. The DNA of the CDR3 is TGTGCCAGCAGTTTATTTCTCCCGAGGGCTGGAAACACCATATATTTT. The genes are TRBV27 and TRBJ1-3; D ambiguous. With 1 base removed from V and 2 bases from J, the gap between germline ends came to 12 bases. Germline V gives CDR1 MNHEY, CDR2 SMNVEV (reference sequence). This CDR3 has 16 amino acids.

The chain uses TRBV6-5 and TRBJ1-2, with a weak D call TRBD1 (6 bases). Per germline, CDR1 MNHEY and CDR2 SVGAGI. The CDR3 totals 12 residues. Trimming pared 7 bases from V and 10 bases from J, leaving 16 bases between. DNA for the CDR3: TGTGCCAGCACTAACCCCCGGACAGCCTACACCTTC. It specifies CASTNPRTAYTF.

This clone was found once. The rearrangement links TRBV9 to TRBJ2-1; weak D call: TRBD2 (5 bases). This CDR3 region has 13 residues. V shed 3 bases and J shed 3 bases, with 7 bases lying between them. CDR1 is SGDLS and CDR2 is YYNGEE in the germline V gene. The CDR3 sequence: CASSGTDYNEQFF. The CDR3, as DNA: TGTGCCAGCAGCGGGACTGACTACAATGAGCAGTTCTTC. Variable domain in full (rest from reference TRBV9 and TRBJ2-1): DSGVTQTPKHLITATGQRVTLRCSPRSGDLSVYWYQQSLDQGLQFLIQYYNGEERAKGNILERFSAQQFPDLHSELNLSSLELGDSALYFCASSGTDYNEQFFGPGTRLTVL.

This chain joins TRBV19 and TRBJ1-1; D is unclear. Trimming stripped 4 bases from V and 1 base from J, with 7 bases between. CDR1 and CDR2 (germline): LNHDA, SQIVND (reference sequence). The length of the CDR3 is 13 residues. The CDR3 DNA follows: TGTGCCAGTAGTACGACACGGAACACTGAAGCTTTCTTT. Protein product: CASSTTRNTEAFF.

The gene calls are TRBV7-9 and TRBJ2-7, with TRBD1 identical over 9 bases. Germline V CDR1 and CDR2: SEHNR, FQNEAQ (reference sequence). With 1 base clipped from V and 3 bases from J, the junction kept 7 bases outside the gene matches. The CDR3 is 16 residues long. The CDR3 loop reads CASSLGIWDRDYEQYF. In DNA form, the CDR3 reads TGTGCCAGCAGCTTAGGCATCTGGGACAGGGACTACGAGCAGTACTTC.

This clone was seen once. The chain couples TRBV6-6 to TRBJ2-1, with 10 bases that match TRBD2. The length of the CDR3 is 14 residues. Unmatched junction bases numbered 4, after V lost 4 bases and J lost 7 bases. Germline loops: CDR1 MNHNY, CDR2 SVGAGI (reference sequence). The DNA of the CDR3 is TGTGCCAGCAGTTCAAGAGCGGGGGGGAATGAGCAGTTCTTC. Amino acid sequence: CASSSRAGGNEQFF.

The rearrangement links TRBV11-2 to TRBJ2-4; a possible D gene is TRBD1 (5 bases). The V and J ends lost 0 bases and 12 bases respectively, with 18 bases between them. Germline CDR1 is SGHAT and CDR2 is FQNNGV. The CDR3 is made up of 15 amino acids. The CDR3 coding sequence is TGTGCCAGCAGCTTAGAACCCTCCCACAGGCCACCTCAGTACTTC. Protein: CASSLEPSHRPPQYF. The full variable domain, in which reference TRBV11-2 and TRBJ2-4 provide the parts outside the CDR3, is EAGVAQSPRYKIIEKRQSVAFWCNPISGHATLYWYQQILGQGPKLLIQFQNNGVVDDSQLPKDRFSAERLKGVDSTLKIQPAKLEDSAVYLCASSLEPSHRPPQYFGAGTRLSVL.

The CDR3, as DNA: TGTGCCAGCAGCGCATACAGGCAACCAACACCGAATCAGCCCCAGCATTTT. This encodes CASSAYRQPTPNQPQHF. The chain is built from TRBV9 and TRBJ1-5; tentative D call: TRBD1 (5 bases). The CDR3 is 17 residues long. Germline V lookup: CDR1 SGDLS, CDR2 YYNGEE. V was trimmed by 3 bases and J by 4 bases, leaving 20 bases between them.

The chain couples TRBV28 to TRBJ2-7; 7 bases agree with TRBD1. Germline values: CDR1 MDHEN, CDR2 SYDVKM. The CDR3 sequence is 15 residues long. The junction had 5 bases not matched to a gene; V was cut back by 3 bases and J by 0 bases. The chain's CDR3 is CASSFLRTGSYEQYF. CDR3 sequence (DNA): TGTGCCAGCAGTTTCCTTCGGACAGGCTCCTACGAGCAGTACTTC.

V gene TRBV10-2 combines with J gene TRBJ2-7; 10 bases are a match to TRBD2. Germline V lookup: CDR1 WSHSY, CDR2 SAAADI. Trimming cost V 5 bases and J 1 base; bases outside gene matches: 5. The CDR3 loop spans 15 amino acids. The CDR3 protein is CASSKLAGESYEQYF. The CDR3 DNA sequence: TGCGCCAGCAGTAAGCTAGCGGGGGAATCCTACGAGCAGTACTTC.

The chain joins TRBV7-9 to TRBJ1-2; 8 nucleotides match TRBD1. Trimming cost V 5 bases and J 7 bases; bases outside gene matches: 9. Germline V gene data show CDR1 as SEHNR and CDR2 as FQNEAQ (reference sequence). CDR3 length: 14 residues. The CDR3 sequence is CASSPEHRGGGYTF. The CDR3, as DNA: TGTGCCAGCAGCCCAGAACACAGGGGGGGTGGCTACACCTTC.

The rearrangement joins TRBV3-1 (or the pseudogene TRBV3-2) to TRBJ2-3, with TRBD1 as a possible D gene (6 bases). Germline values: CDR1 LGHDT, CDR2 YNNKEL (reference sequence). V lost 4 bases and J 5 bases, leaving 13 bases between the germline ends. CDR3 length: 14 residues. The CDR3 sequence: CASSLVGARDTQYF. DNA for the CDR3: TGTGCCAGCAGCCTCGTGGGGGCTAGAGATACGCAGTATTTT.

This clone was counted once. The chain has TRBV12-3 or TRBV12-4 and TRBJ2-2, with no clear D. V lost 4 bases, J lost 5 bases, and 8 bases lay in between. The CDR3 contains 13 residues. In DNA, the CDR3 is TGTGCCAGCAGTTCTTACATAACCGGGGAGCTGTTTTTT. Its translation: CASSSYITGELFF.

This clone was observed a single time. The V gene is TRBV30, the J gene TRBJ1-1; no reliable D call. Between the trimmed V and J ends, which lost 8 bases and 5 bases, there was a span of 12 bases. The CDR3 consists of 11 residues. Germline V gene data show CDR1 as GTSNPN and CDR2 as SVGIG (reference sequence). CDR3 amino acids: CARGRVTEAFF. CDR3 nucleotides: TGTGCCCGAGGGCGGGTAACTGAAGCTTTCTTT.

The chain links TRBV28 to TRBJ1-1; the D is unclear. Germline V CDR1 and CDR2: MDHEN, SYDVKM. V was trimmed by 10 bases and J by 5 bases, leaving 14 bases between them. The CDR3 sequence is 12 residues long. CDR3 region: CATEIGSTEAFF. The CDR3 DNA follows: TGTGCCACCGAGATCGGTTCTACTGAAGCTTTCTTT.

The chain combines TRBV24-1 with TRBJ2-1, with 7 positions matching TRBD1. The CDR3 covers 14 residues. Trimming took 3 bases from V and 10 from J; bases not matched to a gene: 8. The germline V gene has CDR1 KGHDR and CDR2 SFDVKD. This CDR3 reads CATSDPMTGTEQFF. DNA of the CDR3: TGTGCCACCAGTGATCCAATGACAGGGACGGAGCAGTTCTTC.

The chain is built from TRBV11-3 and TRBJ1-3; TRBD1 might be the D (6 bases). This CDR3 comprises 14 residues. The germline gives CDR1 SGHNT, CDR2 YENEEA. Trimming stripped 5 bases from V and 4 bases from J, with 12 bases between. CDR3 nucleotide sequence: TGTGCCAGCAGCCCATCAGGGGCAGGAAACACCATATATTTT. It encodes CASSPSGAGNTIYF. The whole variable domain, remainder taken from reference TRBV11-3 and TRBJ1-3, is EAGVVQSPRYKIIEKKQPVAFWCNPISGHNTLYWYLQNLGQGPELLIRYENEEAVDDSQLPKDRFSAERLKGVDSTLKIQPAELGDSAVYLCASSPSGAGNTIYFGEGSWLTVV.

The gene calls are TRBV6-6 and TRBJ1-1, with a tentative D call TRBD1 (6 bases). Germline V gene data show CDR1 as MNHNY and CDR2 as SVGAGI (reference sequence). The V and J ends lost 9 bases and 5 bases respectively, with 19 bases between them. The CDR3 sequence is 14 residues long. The CDR3 nucleotides read TGTGCCAGTTCCCAACCCCCGACAGGTACTGAAGCTTTCTTT. Encoded protein: CASSQPPTGTEAFF.